A selection of T cell receptor beta chains follows, all from one sample in a study of spatial heterogeneity in lung cancer. TCRdb reanalysed the 5' RACE reads using MiXCR and keeps one entry per CDR3 protein. Of roughly 8,000 distinct CDR3 sequences in the sample, roughly 8.7% were seen once. Here the sequenced sample was lung tumor tissue, taken at surgery. The source is a male donor with early-stage non-small cell lung cancer. CDR3s include the opening cysteine and the closing phenylalanine or tryptophan. D genes are given only for firm matches. Clone size appears in some rows only: once, few, many, or a class for an expanded clone.

v_call: TRBV19; j_call: TRBJ2-5; clone_size: few; d_call: TRBD2; cdr3_aa: CACSLIAGDGETQYF; cdr3_nt: TGTGCCTGCTCCCTCATAGCGGGGGACGGGGAGACCCAGTACTTC
v_call: TRBV11-2; j_call: TRBJ1-5; clone_size: many; d_call: NA; cdr3_aa: CASSLEWGAGQPQHF; cdr3_nt: TGTGCCAGCAGCTTAGAGTGGGGGGCAGGTCAGCCCCAGCATTTT
v_call: TRBV20-1; j_call: TRBJ2-7; clone_size: NA; d_call: NA; cdr3_aa: CSVKGVTYEQYF; cdr3_nt: TGCAGTGTAAAGGGGGTCACCTACGAGCAGTACTTC
v_call: TRBV5-1; j_call: TRBJ2-1; clone_size: many; d_call: NA; cdr3_aa: CASSRTTGHPNEQFF; cdr3_nt: TGCGCCAGCAGCCGAACAACAGGACATCCCAATGAGCAGTTCTTC
v_call: TRBV27; j_call: TRBJ2-7; clone_size: many; d_call: TRBD1; cdr3_aa: CASSWTHPGQGAHEQYF; cdr3_nt: TGTGCCAGCAGTTGGACCCACCCGGGACAGGGGGCCCACGAGCAGTACTTC
v_call: TRBV27; j_call: TRBJ2-3; clone_size: NA; d_call: NA; cdr3_aa: CASSSWRDTQYF; cdr3_nt: TGTGCCAGCAGTTCCTGGAGGGATACGCAGTATTTT
v_call: TRBV7-9; j_call: TRBJ1-6; clone_size: medium-sized; d_call: NA; cdr3_aa: CASSLFQNNSPLHF; cdr3_nt: TGTGCCAGCAGCTTATTCCAGAATAATTCACCCCTCCACTTT
v_call: TRBV7-9; j_call: TRBJ1-6; clone_size: medium-sized; d_call: TRBD1; cdr3_aa: CASSPGQGNSPLHF; cdr3_nt: TGTGCCAGCAGCCCGGGACAGGGTAATTCACCCCTCCACTTT
v_call: TRBV7-8; j_call: TRBJ2-2; clone_size: medium-sized; d_call: TRBD1; cdr3_aa: CASSLNRGVRSGELFF; cdr3_nt: TGTGCCAGCAGCTTAAACAGGGGCGTAAGGAGCGGGGAGCTGTTTTTT
v_call: TRBV7-9; j_call: TRBJ1-1; clone_size: few; d_call: NA; cdr3_aa: CASSPSRGAFF; cdr3_nt: TGTGCCAGCAGCCCATCGCGGGGAGCTTTCTTT
v_call: TRBV5-1; j_call: TRBJ2-2; clone_size: many; d_call: NA; cdr3_aa: CASSLRVQGTGELFF; cdr3_nt: TGCGCCAGCAGCTTGAGGGTACAGGGCACCGGGGAGCTGTTTTTT
v_call: TRBV28; j_call: TRBJ2-1; clone_size: medium-sized; d_call: NA; cdr3_aa: CASSPYYNEQFF; cdr3_nt: TGTGCCAGCAGCCCATATTACAATGAGCAGTTCTTC
v_call: TRBV15; j_call: TRBJ2-3; clone_size: many; d_call: NA; cdr3_aa: CATSVPFTDTQYF; cdr3_nt: TGTGCCACCAGCGTCCCGTTCACAGATACGCAGTATTTT
v_call: TRBV4-2; j_call: TRBJ2-1; clone_size: many; d_call: TRBD2; cdr3_aa: CASSPLAGGGDNEQFF; cdr3_nt: TGTGCCAGCAGCCCACTAGCGGGAGGGGGTGACAATGAGCAGTTCTTC
v_call: TRBV5-1; j_call: TRBJ1-1; clone_size: many; d_call: TRBD1; cdr3_aa: CASSDLMTGGTEAFF; cdr3_nt: TGCGCCAGCAGCGATTTGATGACAGGGGGGACTGAAGCTTTCTTT
v_call: TRBV12-3/TRBV12-4; j_call: TRBJ2-3; clone_size: many; d_call: NA; cdr3_aa: CASSLTPGRLGIGTDTQYF; cdr3_nt: TGTGCCAGCAGTTTAACCCCAGGGAGGTTGGGTATCGGCACAGATACGCAGTATTTT
v_call: TRBV28; j_call: TRBJ2-7; clone_size: medium-sized; d_call: NA; cdr3_aa: CASSLRGISYEQYF; cdr3_nt: TGTGCCAGCAGTCTCCGAGGGATCTCCTACGAGCAGTACTTC
v_call: TRBV28; j_call: TRBJ2-7; clone_size: medium-sized; d_call: NA; cdr3_aa: CASSGFPLMKGEQYF; cdr3_nt: TGTGCCAGCAGTGGTTTCCCGTTAATGAAGGGCGAGCAGTACTTC
v_call: TRBV9; j_call: TRBJ2-3; clone_size: medium-sized; d_call: NA; cdr3_aa: CASSVYPGLNTQYF; cdr3_nt: TGTGCCAGCAGCGTATATCCCGGACTAAATACGCAGTATTTT
v_call: TRBV7-2; j_call: TRBJ2-2; clone_size: NA; d_call: NA; cdr3_aa: CASSRSVSNTGELFF; cdr3_nt: TGTGCCAGCAGCCGTAGCGTTTCGAACACCGGGGAGCTGTTTTTT
v_call: TRBV2; j_call: TRBJ2-4; clone_size: many; d_call: NA; cdr3_aa: CASSELIGANIQYF; cdr3_nt: TGTGCCAGCAGTGAGCTTATAGGAGCAAACATTCAGTACTTC
v_call: TRBV5-1; j_call: TRBJ2-1; clone_size: medium-sized; d_call: NA; cdr3_aa: CASSLGNLPPPKQNEQFF; cdr3_nt: TGCGCCAGCAGCTTGGGAAACCTACCTCCCCCCAAGCAAAATGAGCAGTTCTTC
v_call: TRBV12-3/TRBV12-4; j_call: TRBJ1-2; clone_size: NA; d_call: TRBD1; cdr3_aa: CASSFGTGKGYTF; cdr3_nt: TGTGCCAGCAGTTTCGGGACAGGGAAGGGTTACACCTTC
v_call: TRBV29-1; j_call: TRBJ2-1; clone_size: medium-sized; d_call: NA; cdr3_aa: CSVNHNEQFF; cdr3_nt: TGCAGCGTGAACCACAATGAGCAGTTCTTC
v_call: TRBV5-1; j_call: TRBJ2-3; clone_size: medium-sized; d_call: TRBD2; cdr3_aa: CASSLGLAGQDTQYF; cdr3_nt: TGCGCCAGCAGCTTGGGACTAGCGGGACAAGATACGCAGTATTTT
v_call: TRBV12-5; j_call: TRBJ1-2; clone_size: many; d_call: NA; cdr3_aa: CASGTIQYGYTF; cdr3_nt: TGTGCTAGTGGTACCATCCAGTATGGCTACACCTTC
v_call: TRBV7-2; j_call: TRBJ2-7; clone_size: many; d_call: NA; cdr3_aa: CASSLAGPSYEQYF; cdr3_nt: TGTGCCAGCAGCTTAGCGGGGCCCTCCTACGAGCAGTACTTC
v_call: TRBV5-1; j_call: TRBJ2-4; clone_size: medium-sized; d_call: TRBD1; cdr3_aa: CASSDPGQAKNIQYF; cdr3_nt: TGCGCCAGCAGCGACCCGGGACAGGCCAAAAACATTCAGTACTTC
v_call: TRBV20-1; j_call: TRBJ2-3; clone_size: many; d_call: NA; cdr3_aa: CSPSPAGEGADTQYF; cdr3_nt: TGCAGTCCATCCCCGGCGGGGGAGGGGGCAGATACGCAGTATTTT
v_call: TRBV7-9; j_call: TRBJ2-7; clone_size: few; d_call: NA; cdr3_aa: CASSLPQTAAPSSSYEQYF; cdr3_nt: TGTGCCAGCAGCTTACCTCAGACAGCGGCCCCCTCCAGCTCCTACGAGCAGTACTTC
v_call: TRBV6-5; j_call: TRBJ2-1; clone_size: many; d_call: TRBD2; cdr3_aa: CASRLAGGPREFF; cdr3_nt: TGTGCCAGCAGGCTAGCGGGAGGGCCGAGAGAGTTCTTC
v_call: TRBV7-6; j_call: TRBJ1-1; clone_size: medium-sized; d_call: NA; cdr3_aa: CASSFRLNTEAFF; cdr3_nt: TGTGCCAGCAGCTTCAGGTTGAACACTGAAGCTTTCTTT
v_call: TRBV7-2; j_call: TRBJ2-7; clone_size: many; d_call: TRBD2; cdr3_aa: CASSPTSVLMYEQYF; cdr3_nt: TGTGCCAGCAGCCCAACTAGCGTGCTAATGTACGAGCAGTACTTC
v_call: TRBV6-6; j_call: TRBJ1-4; clone_size: medium-sized; d_call: NA; cdr3_aa: CASSPYRTNEKLFF; cdr3_nt: TGTGCCAGCAGTCCATACAGGACTAATGAAAAACTGTTTTTT
v_call: TRBV6-2/TRBV6-3; j_call: TRBJ2-3; clone_size: medium-sized; d_call: NA; cdr3_aa: CASRGMWYSTDTQYF; cdr3_nt: TGTGCCAGCCGGGGGATGTGGTACAGCACAGATACGCAGTATTTT
v_call: TRBV12-3/TRBV12-4; j_call: TRBJ2-1; clone_size: few; d_call: NA; cdr3_aa: CASSLNLYNEQFF; cdr3_nt: TGTGCCAGCAGTTTAAACCTCTACAATGAGCAGTTCTTC
v_call: TRBV5-4; j_call: TRBJ2-3; clone_size: medium-sized; d_call: NA; cdr3_aa: CASSLDRGLAPDTQYF; cdr3_nt: TGTGCCAGCAGCCTGGACAGGGGACTAGCTCCGGATACGCAGTATTTT
v_call: TRBV6-5; j_call: TRBJ2-1; clone_size: medium-sized; d_call: NA; cdr3_aa: CASSYSKAMSSYNEQFF; cdr3_nt: TGTGCCAGCAGTTACTCGAAAGCGATGAGCTCCTACAATGAGCAGTTCTTC
v_call: TRBV2; j_call: TRBJ1-5; clone_size: medium-sized; d_call: NA; cdr3_aa: CASRSRASNQPQHF; cdr3_nt: TGTGCCAGCAGGAGCAGGGCCTCCAATCAGCCCCAGCATTTT
v_call: TRBV11-1; j_call: TRBJ2-1; clone_size: medium-sized; d_call: TRBD2; cdr3_aa: CASSLARTSGNYEQFF; cdr3_nt: TGTGCCAGCAGCTTAGCTAGGACTAGCGGGAACTATGAGCAGTTCTTC
v_call: TRBV18; j_call: TRBJ1-1; clone_size: many; d_call: NA; cdr3_aa: CASSPRAGLIF; cdr3_nt: TGTGCCAGCTCACCACGAGCCGGACTGATCTTT
v_call: TRBV15; j_call: TRBJ2-5; clone_size: medium-sized; d_call: NA; cdr3_aa: CATSRDFPFETQYF; cdr3_nt: TGTGCCACCAGCAGAGATTTCCCCTTTGAGACCCAGTACTTC
v_call: TRBV29-1; j_call: TRBJ2-3; clone_size: medium-sized; d_call: NA; cdr3_aa: CSVDQGGTDTQYF; cdr3_nt: TGCAGCGTTGACCAGGGGGGAACAGATACGCAGTATTTT
v_call: TRBV4-2; j_call: TRBJ2-1; clone_size: NA; d_call: TRBD2; cdr3_aa: CASSQVGLAGGPSSYNEQFF; cdr3_nt: TGTGCCAGCAGCCAGGTGGGACTAGCGGGAGGGCCGAGCTCCTACAATGAGCAGTTCTTC
v_call: TRBV27; j_call: TRBJ1-1; clone_size: many; d_call: NA; cdr3_aa: CASSLSRGQTEAFF; cdr3_nt: TGTGCCAGCAGTTTATCGCGCGGCCAAACTGAAGCTTTCTTT
v_call: TRBV7-8; j_call: TRBJ1-2; clone_size: medium-sized; d_call: NA; cdr3_aa: CASSPQRAERSYGYTF; cdr3_nt: TGTGCCAGCAGCCCACAAAGAGCGGAGAGGAGCTATGGCTACACCTTC
v_call: TRBV6-5; j_call: TRBJ1-2; clone_size: NA; d_call: TRBD1; cdr3_aa: CASSSQGSRNYGYTF; cdr3_nt: TGTGCCAGCAGTTCACAGGGGTCCCGTAACTATGGCTACACCTTC
v_call: TRBV20-1; j_call: TRBJ2-2; clone_size: medium-sized; d_call: TRBD2; cdr3_aa: CSAEASGSRGELFF; cdr3_nt: TGCAGTGCCGAGGCTAGCGGGAGCAGGGGGGAGCTGTTTTTT
v_call: TRBV30; j_call: TRBJ1-2; clone_size: many; d_call: NA; cdr3_aa: CAWSPPGHAARWYGYTF; cdr3_nt: TGTGCCTGGAGTCCCCCGGGACACGCCGCGCGGTGGTATGGCTACACCTTC
v_call: TRBV7-9; j_call: TRBJ2-3; clone_size: many; d_call: NA; cdr3_aa: CASSSTPSSPDTQYF; cdr3_nt: TGTGCCAGCAGCTCCACCCCCTCTAGCCCCGATACGCAGTATTTT
v_call: TRBV7-3; j_call: TRBJ1-1; clone_size: medium-sized; d_call: NA; cdr3_aa: CASSLTGPNTEAFF; cdr3_nt: TGTGCCAGCAGCTTAACAGGGCCGAACACTGAAGCTTTCTTT
v_call: TRBV5-5; j_call: TRBJ1-4; clone_size: medium-sized; d_call: NA; cdr3_aa: CASSWTTGLTNEKLFF; cdr3_nt: TGTGCCAGCAGCTGGACCACAGGGTTGACTAATGAAAAACTGTTTTTT
v_call: TRBV11-2; j_call: TRBJ2-7; clone_size: many; d_call: TRBD2; cdr3_aa: CASSSGLAGTYEQYF; cdr3_nt: TGTGCCAGCAGCTCCGGACTAGCGGGTACCTACGAGCAGTACTTC